This record looks at one TCR beta chain sequence and its context. This sample is part of a study of blood T cell repertoires in COVID-19. In the study's own analysis: Amplification with reference gene primers provided the estimates of nucleated cell counts. Profiled with immunoSEQ multiplex PCR; TCRdb holds only in-frame clones, not every one. The V and J calls and clone size come from that table; D and trimming were worked out from the DNA. Of about 370,000 clones in the sample, approximately 90% were seen once. The CDR3 covers 14 residues. The V end lost 5 bases, the J end lost 8 bases, and 16 bases lay between the germline ends. Germline assignment: CDR1 SGHVS and CDR2 FQNEAQ.

The material sequenced was PBMCs or T cells enriched from blood (not recorded which). The chain employs TRBV7-8 and TRBJ1-3; no clear D gene. The receptor was isolated from a woman between 35 and 50 years old who had been exposed to COVID-19. DNA of the CDR3: TGTGCCAGCAGCCCCCCGCGGGAGGGTGACACCATATATTTT. Protein product: CASSPPREGDTIYF.